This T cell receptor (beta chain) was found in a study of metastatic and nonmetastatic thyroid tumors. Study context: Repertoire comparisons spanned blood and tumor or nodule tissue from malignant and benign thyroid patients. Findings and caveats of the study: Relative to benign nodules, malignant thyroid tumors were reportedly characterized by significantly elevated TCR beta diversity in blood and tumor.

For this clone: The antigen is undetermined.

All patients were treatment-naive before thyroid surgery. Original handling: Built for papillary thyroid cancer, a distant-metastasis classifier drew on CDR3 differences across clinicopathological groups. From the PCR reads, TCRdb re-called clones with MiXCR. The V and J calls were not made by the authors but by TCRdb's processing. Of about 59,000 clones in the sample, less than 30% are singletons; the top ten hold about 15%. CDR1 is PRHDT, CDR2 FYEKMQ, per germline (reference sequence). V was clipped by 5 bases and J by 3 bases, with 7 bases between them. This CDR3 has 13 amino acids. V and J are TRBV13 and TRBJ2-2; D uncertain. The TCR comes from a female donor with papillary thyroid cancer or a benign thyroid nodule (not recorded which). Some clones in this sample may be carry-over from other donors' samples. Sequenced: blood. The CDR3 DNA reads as TGTGCCAGCAGCCCTTCACACACCGGGGAGCTGTTTTTT. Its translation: CASSPSHTGELFF.